This TCR beta chain is drawn from a study of control samples from healthy donors and cancer patients. Data came from immunoSEQ multiplex PCR; TCRdb stores just in-frame clones and leaves some out. The sample holds 150,000 to 200,000 clones, 85% to 90% seen once. CDR3 length equals 15 residues. In germline, CDR1 is LGHDT, CDR2 YNNKEL (reference sequence). The V and J ends lost 1 base and 4 bases respectively, with 14 bases between them. This sequence originates from a man younger than 45 in good health. Sequencing was carried out using blood. The V gene is TRBV3-1 (or the pseudogene TRBV3-2), the J gene TRBJ2-7; a possible D gene is TRBD2 (7 bases). The CDR3 region has the DNA TGTGCCAGCAGCCAAGGGGGGGGCCGAACGTACGAGCAGTACTTC. Amino acids: CASSQGGGRTYEQYF.